These T cell receptor beta chains were read from a single sample in a study of early stage breast cancer tumors. Generated by immunoSEQ multiplex PCR, the TCRdb table keeps only in-frame clones and is missing some. The profile shows tens of thousands of clones, roughly 77% of them singletons. The sequenced material came from breast tumor tissue. The receptors originated from a person in their thirties with breast cancer. CDR3s include the opening cysteine and the closing phenylalanine or tryptophan. D genes are given only for firm matches. Size is omitted from some rows. Given values are once, few, many or a class for expanded clones.

V: TRBV30
D: NA
J: TRBJ2-5
size: once
length: 14
DNA: TGTGCCTGGAGTATTGGAGGGCCCCAAGAGACCCAGTACTTC
CDR3: CAWSIGGPQETQYF

V: TRBV15
D: NA
J: TRBJ1-2
size: few
length: 14
DNA: TGTGCCACCAGCAGAGTAGGCAGCCTATATGGCTACACCTTC
CDR3: CATSRVGSLYGYTF

V: TRBV30
D: TRBD1
J: TRBJ1-6
size: NA
length: 16
DNA: TGTGCCTCAAAAGGGGGATCAACAGGGGTTTATTCACCCCTCCACTTT
CDR3: CASKGGSTGVYSPLHF

V: TRBV13
D: TRBD1
J: TRBJ2-7
size: NA
length: 15
DNA: TGTGCCAGCAGCTTAGTTCCCGGACAGGGTGGCGAGCAGTACTTC
CDR3: CASSLVPGQGGEQYF

V: TRBV9
D: TRBD2
J: TRBJ2-7
size: NA
length: 15
DNA: TGTGCCAGCAGCGTCGGGACTAGCACTTCCTACGAGCAGTACTTC
CDR3: CASSVGTSTSYEQYF

V: TRBV5-6
D: NA
J: TRBJ1-1
size: once
length: 14
DNA: TGTGCCAGCAGCTTGTTGGCCAGACCTTCTGAAGCTTTCTTT
CDR3: CASSLLARPSEAFF

V: TRBV7-6
D: TRBD2
J: TRBJ2-1
size: NA
length: 15
DNA: TGTGCCAGCAGCTTAGTCGTAGCGGGTTCCAATGAGCAGTTCTTC
CDR3: CASSLVVAGSNEQFF

V: TRBV30
D: NA
J: TRBJ2-2
size: NA
length: 15
DNA: TGTGCCTGGGTGCCCTTCCGGGGGCACACCGGGGAGCTGTTTTTT
CDR3: CAWVPFRGHTGELFF

V: TRBV9
D: NA
J: TRBJ1-4
size: NA
length: 16
DNA: TGTGCCAGCAGCGTAGGAACGGGGGCCGAAAATGAAAAACTGTTTTTT
CDR3: CASSVGTGAENEKLFF

V: TRBV6-5
D: NA
J: TRBJ1-6
size: NA
length: 15
DNA: TGTGCCAGCAGTGCGCTGCTAGGGGGAGATTCACCCCTCCACTTT
CDR3: CASSALLGGDSPLHF

V: TRBV7-7
D: NA
J: TRBJ2-1
size: NA
length: 15
DNA: TGTGCTAGCAGCCCGGCCCGGGGGGCTTGGAATGAGCAGTTCTTC
CDR3: CASSPARGAWNEQFF

V: TRBV10-3
D: NA
J: TRBJ2-7
size: once
length: 15
DNA: TGTGCCATCAGTGAGTCCCCCACCGGGGACTACGAGCAGTACTTC
CDR3: CAISESPTGDYEQYF

V: TRBV7-2
D: TRBD2
J: TRBJ2-2
size: NA
length: 17
DNA: TGTGCCAGCAGTTTACCGCTAGCGGGAGGGCTAAACGGGGAGCTGTTTTTT
CDR3: CASSLPLAGGLNGELFF